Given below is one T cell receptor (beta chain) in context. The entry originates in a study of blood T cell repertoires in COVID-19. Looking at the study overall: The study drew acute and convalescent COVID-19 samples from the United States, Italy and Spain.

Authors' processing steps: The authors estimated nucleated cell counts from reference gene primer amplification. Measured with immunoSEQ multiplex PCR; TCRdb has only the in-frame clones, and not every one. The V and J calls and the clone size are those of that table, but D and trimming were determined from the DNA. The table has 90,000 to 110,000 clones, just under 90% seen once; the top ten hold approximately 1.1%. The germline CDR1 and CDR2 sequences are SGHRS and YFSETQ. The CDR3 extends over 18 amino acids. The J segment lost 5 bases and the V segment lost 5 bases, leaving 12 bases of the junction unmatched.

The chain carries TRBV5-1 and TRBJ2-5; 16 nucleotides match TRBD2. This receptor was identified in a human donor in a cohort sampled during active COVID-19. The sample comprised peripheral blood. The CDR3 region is CASSRTGTSGGAGETQYF. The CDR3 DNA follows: TGCGCCAGCAGTCGGACCGGGACTAGCGGGGGGGCCGGGGAGACCCAGTACTTC.